This T cell receptor beta chain was recovered during a study of sequential checkpoint blockade in melanoma (dated by TCRdb to 2018 to 2020). Looking at the study overall: In a 1:1 randomization, patients received either first-line nivolumab then ipilimumab (arm A) or ipilimumab then nivolumab (arm B). Both trial sequences were followed by maintenance nivolumab. DNA from about a hundred pretreatment melanoma tumor samples underwent TCRbeta immunosequencing. About 20 patients had matched tumor biopsies taken before treatment and at week 13, after single-agent nivolumab (arm A) or ipilimumab (arm B). In about 79% of the matched pre- and post-treatment tumor biopsy pairs, both biopsies came from the same lesion.

TCRbeta CDR3 regions were immunosequenced from genomic DNA with the immunoSEQ Assay. Prior to high-throughput sequencing, genomic DNA was amplified by bias-controlled multiplex PCR. In the source study's methods: To quantify the absolute abundance of each unique TCRbeta CDR3 region, the sequences were collapsed and filtered. Clonality, defined as 1 minus Pielou's evenness, was calculated using productive rearrangements only. Tumor T-cell fraction was calculated by normalizing TCRbeta template counts to the amount of usable DNA, which was estimated from several housekeeping genes. A previously published method was used to identify clones with significantly greater frequencies in on-treatment samples than in baseline samples. TCRdb re-hosts the immuneACCESS table, in-frame sequences only. Its copies lack some clones; in the studies checked, an unresolved V gene accounts for under half of them, and the cause for the rest is not known. D and trimming were read from the DNA, whereas the V and J calls and clone size are those reported in that table. The table for this sample lists about 2,900 clones; roughly 30% of them were counted only once. Roughly 10% of the sample is taken by the ten largest.

Trimming at the junction amounts to 4 bases on V and 1 base on J, and the germline ends lie 4 bases apart. The CDR3 numbers 12 residues from cysteine through phenylalanine. Of the read, only the CDR3 DNA is kept; its 36 bases are in frame from base 1. CDR1 and CDR2, looked up from the germline V gene (reference sequence), are LNHDA and SQIVND. The study at large found these results: Small sample sizes and reduced statistical power limited the analyses of tumor T-cell fraction within each arm. Larger, independent patient cohorts are needed to validate the response-prediction model that combines TCR metrics and mutation burden. PD-L1 staining and CD8+ T-cell counts correlated with tumor T-cell fraction and clonality, whereas mutational load did not. Among patients in the nivolumab-first arm (arm A), tumor TIL clonality before treatment was associated with response (P = .04). Clinical benefit was about 30 times more likely to be achieved by patients whose tumor T-cell fraction and clonality increased by week 13.

The sample's treatment or condition label is to be understood as: randomized to nivolumab then ipilimumab (arm A) or the reverse (arm B). No trial patient had received prior DNA-damaging chemotherapy. The samples were obtained from melanoma patients enrolled in CheckMate 064, an open-label, randomized phase II trial testing sequential checkpoint blockade. Tumor TCR sequencing used genomic DNA from formalin-fixed paraffin-embedded (FFPE) tissue samples. Details on this clone: Its antigen remains unidentified. No much larger clonotype is one base removed from it; base qualities were not supplied.

Material: tumor tissue (inferred from file names), obtained from a patient given nivolumab and ipilimumab in sequence. The rearrangement combines TRBV19 with TRBJ1-1, with an unclear D gene assignment. This clonotype was sampled from a human donor with melanoma. The bases read TGTGCCAGTAGTAAAGGGAACACTGAAGCTTTCTTT. Its coded protein is CASSKGNTEAFF.